Given below is one TCR beta chain in context. The antigen this receptor binds is unknown. Base qualities are missing; no much larger clone stands one base away. This record comes from a study of a mutant IDH1 vaccine in newly diagnosed glioma (dated by TCRdb to the early 2020s). General notes on the study: Vaccination started 4-6 weeks after radiotherapy alone, or was given together with temozolomide cycles in the groups whose treatment included chemotherapy. Of the 32 patients who were treated, around 62% were male and roughly 38% were female, and the mean age was around 40 years. Before enrollment, most patients had been given radiochemotherapy with temozolomide as standard therapy, while the rest had received either radiotherapy alone or temozolomide alone. The week-35 safety follow-up took place at visit V12, and the week-47 end of study took place at visit V13. Peripheral blood samples were drawn at six visits, namely V03 (baseline), V05, V07, V10, V12 and V13. Longitudinal TCRB deep sequencing was performed for fewer than 30 treated patients wherever samples were available for exploratory analyses.

What the work shows at the level of the full study, not this receptor alone: Across multiple MHC alleles, vaccine-induced immune responses were seen in 93.3% of patients. No apparent relationship was observed between pseudoprogression and alterations in the top peripheral T cell clonotypes detected by TCRB sequencing. According to the authors, sample limitations meant that analyses of patient blood samples could not be reproduced. Selection of PBMC samples for TCRB deep sequencing was based on availability.

Spanning cysteine to phenylalanine, the CDR3 consists of 16 amino acids. Solely the CDR3 DNA is kept, with 48 bases framed from the first base. The germline V gene supplies CDR1 MNHEY and CDR2 SVGAGI. From V the trimming removes 2 bases and from J it removes 2 bases, while the gene matches leave 5 bases of the junction unaccounted for. Library generation was performed with the immunoSEQ multiplex PCR assay. The hsTCRB Kit was used according to the manufacturer's protocol to amplify rearranged TCR beta chain sequences. TCRB libraries were sequenced on an Illumina MiSeq. As for the original processing: The proprietary platform of the kit vendor was used for demultiplexing, trimming and gene mapping. This is the immuneACCESS table as TCRdb keeps it, with only in-frame sequences that have V and J called. A part of the clones is gone; compared with another copy, unresolved V genes explain less than half, and the rest is unexplained. V and J calls plus clone size are reproduced from that table; the DNA served to infer D and trimming. In all, the sample holds about 94,000 clones, and nearly 90% of those were seen once. The ten top clones hold approximately 0.8% of the sample.

Explained via the paper, the time point label denotes: week 47, end of study. A 20-mer mutant IDH1 peptide at 300 micrograms in Montanide made up each vaccine dose, which was injected subcutaneously together with topical imiquimod. Patients received eight vaccinations in weeks 1, 3, 5, 7, 11, 15, 19 and 23, corresponding to visits V03 through V10. All donors had newly diagnosed IDH1-mutant astrocytomas of WHO grade 3 or 4 that showed loss of nuclear ATRX. The samples were drawn from NOA16, a multicentre, single-arm, open-label phase I trial in Germany that tested a mutant IDH1 peptide vaccine in humans for the first time. The DNeasy Blood and Tissue Kit was used to extract genomic DNA from EDTA blood for TCRB sequencing.

This material consisted of PBMCs, taken from a glioma patient whose treatment included an IDH1 peptide vaccine. The TCR comes from a woman aged 45-65 years with glioma. The chain couples TRBV6-5 to TRBJ2-7; TRBD2 aligns with 11 central bases. This receptor has the CDR3 CASSYQGTSGPYEQYF. In nucleotide form, the sequence is TGTGCCAGCAGTTACCAGGGGACTAGCGGACCCTACGAGCAGTACTTC.